A single sample gave rise to the 19 T cell receptor beta chains below, sequenced in a study of glioma-infiltrating T cells after dendritic cell vaccination. Time point denoted: after dendritic cell vaccination, including at tumor progression/relapse. Some clones are missing from TCRdb's copy, which holds only in-frame ones; the method was immunoSEQ multiplex PCR. Counted here are approximately 60,000 clones, around nine tenths occurring once; the ten biggest clones make up more than 9%. The specimen was blood, collected after dendritic cell vaccination. These TCRs come from a human donor with glioblastoma.

This chain's CDR3 is CASSLREGRETQYF. The CDR3 DNA reads TGTGCCAGCAGCTTACGGGAGGGTCGTGAGACCCAGTACTTC. The gene calls are TRBV7-7 and TRBJ2-5; 8 nucleotides agree with TRBD2. J lost 5 bases, V lost 2 bases, and 4 bases had no gene match. CDR3 length: 14 amino acids. In germline, CDR1 is SSHAT, CDR2 FNYEAQ (reference sequence).

The rearrangement uses TRBV2 and TRBJ1-6; no definite D call. The CDR3 extends over 15 amino acids. Germline V gene sequence: CDR1 SNHLY, CDR2 FYNNEI. The V gene lost 3 bases and the J gene lost 10 bases, with 16 bases spanning the gap. In nucleotides, the CDR3 is TGTGCCAGCAGTGAGTCCAAGGTCCGCGGGTCACCCCTCCACTTT. Translating gives CASSESKVRGSPLHF.

This clone was detected once. V gene TRBV14 combines with J gene TRBJ2-7, with 9 bases aligning to TRBD2. From germline, CDR1 is SGHDN and CDR2 FVKESK. This CDR3 region has 15 residues. The V and J ends lost 4 bases and 4 bases, in that order; junction bases with no gene match: 8. CDR3 in amino acids: CASSRDSGSRYEQYF. The CDR3 DNA is TGTGCCAGCAGCCGAGATAGCGGGAGCCGGTACGAGCAGTACTTC. The full variable domain, rest sourced from reference TRBV14 and TRBJ2-7, is EAGVTQFPSHSVIEKGQTVTLRCDPISGHDNLYWYRRVMGKEIKFLLHFVKESKQDESGMPNNRFLAERTGGTYSTLKVQPAELEDSGVYFCASSRDSGSRYEQYFGPGTRLTVT.

This chain connects TRBV6-5 to TRBJ2-7, with 9 nucleotides matching TRBD1. With V trimmed by 8 bases and J by 7 bases, 9 bases remained unmatched. CDR1 and CDR2 (germline): MNHEY, SVGAGI. The CDR3 sequence is 13 residues long. The CDR3 loop is CASGDRVKGEQYF. The CDR3 bases are TGTGCCAGCGGGGACAGGGTGAAGGGTGAGCAGTACTTC.

In its sample, this clone was seen a few times. V and J are TRBV10-1 and TRBJ1-1; 8 bases map to TRBD1. Trimming removed 4 bases from V and 6 bases from J; junction bases left unmatched: 4. The CDR3 is made up of 13 amino acids. Germline V lookup: CDR1 WNHNN, CDR2 SYGVQD (reference sequence). The CDR3 DNA reads TGCGCCAGCAGTGGAGCAGGGGGCTCTGAAGCTTTCTTT. Translated: CASSGAGGSEAFF.

The gene calls are TRBV4-3 and TRBJ2-1, with 11 bases that match TRBD2. Germline assignment: CDR1 LGHNA and CDR2 YSLEER. The CDR3 is 14 amino acids. Trimming cost V 0 bases and J 10 bases; bases outside gene matches: 2. This chain's CDR3 is CASSQDGLAGEQFF. CDR3 DNA: TGCGCCAGCAGCCAAGACGGACTAGCGGGCGAGCAGTTCTTC.

This chain joins TRBV6-1 and TRBJ1-2; 10 bases align to TRBD1. Trimming took 2 bases from V and 2 from J; bases not matched to a gene: 2. Germline V gene lookup returns CDR1 MNHNS and CDR2 SASEGT. There are 15 residues in the CDR3. CDR3 loop: CASSEPGQGNYGYTF. The CDR3 DNA reads as TGTGCCAGCAGTGAACCGGGACAGGGGAACTATGGCTACACCTTC.

The sample holds a few counts of this clone. The gene calls are TRBV19 and TRBJ1-2, with 8 bases matching TRBD1. The length of the CDR3 is 12 residues. The germline gives CDR1 LNHDA, CDR2 SQIVND (reference sequence). The J segment lost 8 bases and the V segment lost 8 bases, leaving 7 bases of the junction unmatched. CDR3 sequence reads: CASAQGGRGYTF. The CDR3 nucleotides are TGTGCCAGTGCACAGGGGGGGCGCGGCTACACCTTC.

The chain links TRBV19 to TRBJ2-3; 9 nucleotides agree with TRBD1. The CDR3 sequence is 15 residues long. Germline loops: CDR1 LNHDA, CDR2 SQIVND (reference sequence). Trimming removed 3 bases from V and 4 bases from J; junction bases left unmatched: 5. The CDR3 sequence is CASSIGTGTSDTQYF. The CDR3, as DNA: TGTGCCAGTAGTATCGGGACAGGGACATCAGATACGCAGTATTTT.

The V call is TRBV14, the J call TRBJ1-1, with D possibly TRBD1 on 5 matching bases. This CDR3 has 14 residues. V lost 5 bases and J 1 base, leaving 11 bases between the germline ends. The germline CDR1 and CDR2 sequences are SGHDN and FVKESK. CDR3 in amino acids: CASSFRAQNTEAFF. The CDR3 region has the DNA TGTGCCAGCAGCTTCAGGGCCCAGAACACTGAAGCTTTCTTT.

The chain carries TRBV5-1 and TRBJ1-2; the D is unclear. This CDR3 contains 14 residues. Trimming shortened V by 2 bases and J by 4 bases, and 12 bases separated the two germline ends. Germline values: CDR1 SGHRS, CDR2 YFSETQ. As DNA, the CDR3 is TGCGCCAGCAGCTTTGAACCGGGGAGCTATGGCTACACCTTC. Translation gives CASSFEPGSYGYTF.

This sequence joins TRBV6-5 and TRBJ1-6; 8 positions agree with TRBD1. V was clipped by 5 bases and J by 5 bases; unmatched bases: 5. In germline, CDR1 is MNHEY, CDR2 SVGAGI. There are 15 residues in the CDR3. This CDR3 is CASSVQGANNSPLHF. In DNA form, the CDR3 reads TGTGCCAGCAGTGTTCAGGGGGCAAATAATTCACCCCTCCACTTT.

The chain employs TRBV10-3 and TRBJ1-6, with 9 bases lining up with TRBD1. Germline CDR1 ENHRY, CDR2 SYGVKD. V shed 10 bases, J shed 6 bases, and the junction held 4 bases outside the gene matches. The CDR3 covers 13 residues. The CDR3 DNA sequence: TGTGCCACTTCGACAGGGGGTAATTCACCCCTCCACTTT. It yields the protein CATSTGGNSPLHF.

This clone was detected a few times. The V call is TRBV19, the J call TRBJ2-7, with a tentative D call TRBD2 (6 bases). From germline, CDR1 is LNHDA and CDR2 SQIVND (reference sequence). The CDR3 consists of 14 residues. V was cut by 5 bases and J by 5 bases, with 16 bases left in between. CDR3 in amino acids: CASSSAGFIHEQYF. Written as DNA, the CDR3 is TGTGCCAGTAGTTCGGCGGGGTTCATCCACGAGCAGTACTTC.

V and J are TRBV6-5 and TRBJ1-4; 7 positions agree with TRBD1. The CDR3 contains 14 residues. CDR1 and CDR2 (germline): MNHEY, SVGAGI. J lost 5 bases, V lost 1 base, and 1 base had no gene match. For the CDR3, the DNA is TGTGCCAGCAGTTACTTACAGGGGAATGAAAAACTGTTTTTT. Its protein product is CASSYLQGNEKLFF.

The chain has TRBV6-1 and TRBJ1-2, with TRBD1 as a possible D gene (5 bases). With 9 bases removed from V and 6 bases from J, the gap between germline ends came to 11 bases. This CDR3 comprises 11 residues. The germline V gene has CDR1 MNHNS and CDR2 SASEGT. CDR3 loop: CARGESNGYTF. The CDR3 DNA follows: TGTGCCAGAGGGGAATCCAATGGCTACACCTTC.

The chain is built from TRBV5-5 and TRBJ1-5; D is unclear. This CDR3 contains 14 residues. Germline CDR1 SGHKS, CDR2 YYEKEE (reference sequence). Trimming removed 4 bases from V and 5 bases from J, with 13 bases in between. The chain's CDR3 is CASSREISYQPQHF. CDR3 DNA: TGTGCCAGCAGCCGGGAAATTTCCTATCAGCCCCAGCATTTT.

The V gene is TRBV7-2, the J gene TRBJ2-3; perhaps TRBD1 as D (5 bases). The CDR3 sequence is 14 residues long. Germline V gene data show CDR1 as SGHTA and CDR2 as FQGNSA. Trimming took 1 base from V and 2 from J, leaving 7 bases between them. CDR3 nucleotide sequence: TGTGCCAGCAGCTTAGAAGGGGCCACAGATACGCAGTATTTT. As protein: CASSLEGATDTQYF. Looking up the rest from reference TRBV7-2 and TRBJ2-3 gives the full variable domain: GAGVSQSPSNKVTEKGKDVELRCDPISGHTALYWYRQSLGQGLEFLIYFQGNSAPDKSGLPSDRFSAERTGGSVSTLTIQRTQQEDSAVYLCASSLEGATDTQYFGPGTRLTVL.

V gene TRBV30 combines with J gene TRBJ2-7, with 8 bases aligning to TRBD1. This CDR3 spans 12 amino acids. V was pared by 4 bases and J by 3 bases, with 2 bases of the junction left unmatched. Germline CDR1 reads GTSNPN; CDR2 reads SVGIG (reference sequence). CDR3 amino acids: CAWNRGFYEQYF. CDR3 nucleotide sequence: TGTGCCTGGAACAGGGGGTTCTACGAGCAGTACTTC.